These T cell receptor beta chains were read from a single sample in a study of shared clonotypes between healthy human individuals. Sequenced by immunoSEQ multiplex PCR; TCRdb stores in-frame clones only, minus some. The sample holds over a million clones, roughly 96% seen once. Source material: naive CD4+ T cells sorted from blood. The receptor set was obtained from a man younger than 40 in good health. The CDR3 runs from the conserved cysteine through the conserved F or W. The D gene is left open where the match is weak. A row's size may be missing; if present it is once, few, many or a size class.

size	V	J	D	CDR3	DNA
.	TRBV9	TRBJ2-3	.	CASSVGSSVSTDTQYF	TGTGCCAGCAGCGTAGGCTCTAGCGTCAGCACAGATACGCAGTATTTT
.	TRBV28	TRBJ2-7	TRBD2	CASTLAGAHYEQYF	TGTGCCAGCACTCTAGCGGGAGCCCACTACGAGCAGTACTTC
.	TRBV10-2	TRBJ2-1	TRBD2	CASLYAGGDNEQFF	TGCGCCAGCCTGTACGCGGGAGGAGACAATGAGCAGTTCTTC
once	TRBV19	TRBJ2-7	TRBD1	CASRGQGASYEQYF	TGTGCCAGTAGAGGGCAGGGGGCATCCTACGAGCAGTACTTC
.	TRBV27	TRBJ2-7	.	CASSLAGIPYEQYF	TGTGCCAGCAGTTTAGCGGGGATACCCTACGAGCAGTACTTC
.	TRBV5-1	TRBJ2-4	TRBD1	CASSLAGTGENIQYF	TGCGCCAGCAGCTTGGCCGGGACAGGGGAAAACATTCAGTACTTC
.	TRBV29-1	TRBJ2-1	.	CSASSDLGGEQFF	TGCAGCGCCAGCTCGGACCTGGGCGGTGAGCAGTTCTTC
once	TRBV18	TRBJ2-1	TRBD2	CASSSTSGPNYNEQFF	TGTGCCAGCTCATCGACTAGCGGGCCAAACTACAATGAGCAGTTCTTC
.	TRBV5-4	TRBJ1-2	TRBD1	CASSLARGQGNGYTF	TGTGCCAGCAGCTTGGCCAGGGGACAGGGAAATGGCTACACCTTC
once	TRBV27	TRBJ2-7	TRBD2	CASSQTGPRSGVTHEQYF	TGTGCCAGCAGTCAAACCGGTCCCCGCAGCGGGGTCACCCACGAGCAGTACTTC
.	TRBV9	TRBJ1-2	.	CASSVAGLGSNYGYTF	TGTGCCAGCAGCGTAGCGGGACTGGGTTCAAACTATGGCTACACCTTC
.	TRBV25-1	TRBJ2-7	.	CAIANSGRSPHEQYF	TGTGCCATCGCAAATTCGGGCCGTAGCCCCCACGAGCAGTACTTC
few	TRBV19	TRBJ2-7	.	CASSQRVGEQYF	TGTGCCAGTAGTCAGCGGGTCGGCGAGCAGTACTTC
.	TRBV9	TRBJ1-3	TRBD1	CASSATGTGFSGNTIYF	TGTGCCAGCAGCGCAACCGGGACAGGGTTCTCTGGAAACACCATATATTTT
.	TRBV5-4	TRBJ2-1	TRBD2	CASSTGTTIYNEQFF	TGTGCCAGCAGCACCGGGACTACGATCTACAATGAGCAGTTCTTC
few	TRBV7-2	TRBJ2-1	.	CASTSGVRREQFF	TGTGCCAGCACCTCTGGGGTCCGGCGTGAGCAGTTCTTC
.	TRBV7-9	TRBJ1-2	.	CASSAMGPYGYTF	TGTGCCAGCAGCGCAATGGGCCCCTATGGCTACACCTTC
.	TRBV29-1	TRBJ2-5	TRBD2	CSVRTSDATQYF	TGCAGCGTTCGGACTAGTGACGCGACCCAGTACTTC
.	TRBV18	TRBJ2-7	TRBD1	CASSPYRGRGYEQYF	TGTGCCAGCTCACCCTACAGGGGGAGAGGCTACGAGCAGTACTTC
.	TRBV27	TRBJ2-7	.	CASSAYILGSYEQYF	TGTGCCAGCAGTGCTTACATACTGGGCTCCTACGAGCAGTACTTC
.	TRBV5-1	TRBJ1-1	.	CASNRNMNTEAFF	TGCGCCAGCAACAGGAACATGAACACTGAAGCTTTCTTT
.	TRBV9	TRBJ2-2	.	CASSVEAPLSYTGELFF	TGTGCCAGCAGCGTAGAGGCTCCTCTCAGCTACACCGGGGAGCTGTTTTTT
.	TRBV19	TRBJ1-1	.	CASSDRLFSEAFF	TGTGCCAGTAGTGATCGGCTGTTCTCAGAAGCTTTCTTT
.	TRBV2	TRBJ1-5	.	CASSESYSNQPQHF	TGTGCCAGCAGTGAGTCATATAGCAATCAGCCCCAGCATTTT
.	TRBV15	TRBJ2-7	TRBD1	CATSRDRPGQGGSYEQYF	TGTGCCACCAGCAGAGACAGACCGGGACAGGGAGGATCCTACGAGCAGTACTTC
.	TRBV6-1	TRBJ2-5	TRBD2	CASSEALAEETQYF	TGTGCCAGCAGTGAAGCTCTAGCGGAAGAGACCCAGTACTTC
.	TRBV27	TRBJ2-5	.	CASSLGSGRETQYF	TGTGCCAGCAGTTTGGGTTCGGGGAGAGAGACCCAGTACTTC
once	TRBV5-4	TRBJ2-2	TRBD2	CASSRYKTSGRVNTGELFF	TGTGCCAGCAGCCGATACAAGACTAGCGGGAGGGTGAACACCGGGGAGCTGTTTTTT
once	TRBV2	TRBJ2-3	TRBD2	CASGDLGLTHTDTQYF	TGTGCCAGCGGAGATCTGGGACTAACTCACACAGATACGCAGTATTTT
.	TRBV2	TRBJ2-7	TRBD1	CASKSGTGDRRVQYF	TGTGCCAGCAAATCCGGGACAGGTGACCGGCGGGTGCAGTACTTC
.	TRBV18	TRBJ2-5	.	CASSPNLVQGWETQYF	TGTGCCAGCTCACCAAACCTAGTACAGGGTTGGGAGACCCAGTACTTC
.	TRBV9	TRBJ2-5	.	CASSSSGLQETQYF	TGTGCCAGTTCCTCTTCCGGGCTTCAAGAGACCCAGTACTTC
.	TRBV28	TRBJ1-5	.	CASRQGVQPQHF	TGTGCCAGCAGGCAAGGGGTTCAGCCCCAGCATTTT
.	TRBV5-4	TRBJ2-2	.	CASSLWVIGELFF	TGTGCCAGCAGCTTGTGGGTTATCGGGGAGCTGTTTTTT
.	TRBV7-9	TRBJ1-5	TRBD1	CASSRVTGGNNQPQHF	TGTGCCAGCAGCCGCGTCACAGGGGGCAACAATCAGCCCCAGCATTTT
.	TRBV11-2	TRBJ2-7	TRBD2	CASSPTGGVKLAAEQYF	TGTGCCAGCAGCCCAACGGGGGGGGTAAAGCTAGCGGCCGAGCAGTACTTC
.	TRBV2	TRBJ2-5	.	CASRVWEETQYF	TGTGCCAGCAGGGTTTGGGAAGAGACCCAGTACTTC
.	TRBV5-6	TRBJ2-2	TRBD2	CASSLGLAVESGELFF	TGTGCCAGCAGCTTGGGACTAGCCGTCGAGTCCGGGGAGCTGTTTTTT
once	TRBV5-1	TRBJ2-3	TRBD2	CASSLAELADTDTQYF	TGCGCCAGCAGCTTGGCAGAACTAGCGGATACAGATACGCAGTATTTT
.	TRBV11-3	TRBJ2-1	.	CASSLALSGSYNEQFF	TGTGCCAGCAGCTTAGCACTCTCGGGCTCCTACAATGAGCAGTTCTTC
.	TRBV4-2	TRBJ2-7	TRBD2	CASSQDLGTSGTLRRYEQYF	TGTGCCAGCAGCCAAGACCTCGGGACTAGCGGGACCCTCCGAAGATACGAGCAGTACTTC
.	TRBV5-1	TRBJ2-1	.	CASRGLDAYNEQFF	TGCGCCAGCAGGGGACTGGACGCTTACAATGAGCAGTTCTTC
.	TRBV27	TRBJ2-1	TRBD2	CASSFASGGSYNEQFF	TGTGCCAGCAGTTTCGCTAGCGGGGGCTCCTACAATGAGCAGTTCTTC
.	TRBV4-1	TRBJ2-3	.	CASSLQAYSTDTQYF	TGCGCCAGCAGCCTCCAAGCCTACAGCACAGATACGCAGTATTTT
.	TRBV14	TRBJ1-1	.	CASSPRVSTEAFF	TGTGCCAGCAGCCCCAGGGTGAGCACTGAAGCTTTCTTT
.	TRBV7-2	TRBJ2-4	TRBD2	CASSLGGGLAKNIQYF	TGTGCCAGCAGCTTAGGGGGGGGACTAGCCAAAAACATTCAGTACTTC
.	TRBV19	TRBJ1-5	.	CASSIPGRGGLAQPQHF	TGTGCCAGTAGTATACCGGGACGGGGAGGTTTGGCACAGCCCCAGCATTTT
.	TRBV9	TRBJ2-2	TRBD2	CASSVAASGVTGELFF	TGTGCCAGCAGCGTAGCGGCTAGCGGAGTAACCGGGGAGCTGTTTTTT
.	TRBV5-4	TRBJ2-2	.	CASSLINVANTGELFF	TGTGCCAGCAGCTTGATCAACGTCGCGAACACCGGGGAGCTGTTTTTT
.	TRBV5-1	TRBJ2-7	.	CASSSLTGHIYEQYF	TGCGCCAGCAGCTCCCTTACGGGACACATTTACGAGCAGTACTTC
.	TRBV5-1	TRBJ2-7	.	CASSFSPRGTYEQYF	TGCGCCAGCAGCTTTAGTCCCAGGGGAACCTACGAGCAGTACTTC
.	TRBV28	TRBJ1-5	.	CASTLQNNQPQHF	TGTGCCAGCACCCTACAGAACAATCAGCCCCAGCATTTT